This record looks at one TCR beta chain sequence and its context. This record comes from a study of blood T cell repertoires in COVID-19. Across the whole study: Acute and convalescent COVID-19 samples came from the United States, Italy and Spain. Sample material is recorded as cDNA or gDNA derived from T cells, B-cell-depleted T cells, or PBMCs.

CDR1 is GTSNPN, CDR2 SVGIG, per germline (reference sequence). There are 15 residues in the CDR3. The V and J ends lost 4 bases and 4 bases, in that order; junction bases with no gene match: 10. How the authors handled the data: Estimation of nucleated cell counts was performed using reference gene primer amplification. Clones were sequenced by immunoSEQ multiplex PCR, and TCRdb holds only the in-frame ones, with some missing. The DNA gave D and trimming, while V, J and clone size come from that table. Of some 67,000 clones detected, approximately 88% appear once; the ten largest clones hold 1% to 1.5%.

The chain carries TRBV30 and TRBJ1-2, with 9 nucleotides matching TRBD1. The material sequenced was peripheral blood. This clonotype was obtained from a woman aged 55 to 70 with acute or convalescent COVID-19. The CDR3 bases are TGTGCCTGGACTCATGTACAGGGGGCGGGCTATGGCTACACCTTC. As protein: CAWTHVQGAGYGYTF.